The rows below give T cell receptor beta chains drawn from one sample of a study of cytomegalovirus exposure and HLA in healthy donors. TCRdb keeps only in-frame clones here, not all; method: immunoSEQ multiplex PCR. The sample lists around 130,000 clones, 75% to 85% occurring once. The sample comprised PBMCs. These TCRs come from a woman between 35 and 50 years old in good health and CMV-seropositive. Both conserved end residues are part of each CDR3. The order of the fields is V gene, J gene, D gene, clone size, CDR3 protein, CDR3 DNA. D genes are given only for firm matches. The size field is filled for only some rows; it gives once, few, many or a size class.

V: TRBV5-1
J: TRBJ1-1
D: .
size: .
CDR3: CASSLGQVSGEAFF
DNA: TGCGCCAGCAGCTTGGGACAGGTCTCCGGGGAAGCTTTCTTT

V: TRBV4-3
J: TRBJ2-3
D: .
size: .
CDR3: CASSQDYTDTQYF
DNA: TGCGCCAGCAGCCAAGATTACACAGATACGCAGTATTTT

V: TRBV7-9
J: TRBJ2-3
D: TRBD2
size: .
CDR3: CSSSSSTQIAGRDTQYF
DNA: TGTTCCAGCAGCTCCTCGACCCAGATAGCGGGGAGGGATACGCAGTATTTT

V: TRBV9
J: TRBJ1-1
D: .
size: .
CDR3: CASSVDEQVRSGTEAFF
DNA: TGTGCCAGCAGCGTAGACGAACAGGTCCGTTCGGGCACTGAAGCTTTCTTT

V: TRBV5-1
J: TRBJ2-7
D: .
size: .
CDR3: CASSSNRIYEQYF
DNA: TGCGCCAGCAGCTCAAACAGAATTTACGAGCAGTACTTC

V: TRBV18
J: TRBJ2-7
D: .
size: .
CDR3: CASSPGRSYEQYF
DNA: TGTGCCAGCTCACCAGGGCGATCCTACGAGCAGTACTTC

V: TRBV7-3
J: TRBJ2-3
D: .
size: .
CDR3: CASSLGGTDTQYF
DNA: TGTGCCAGCAGCTTAGGCGGAACAGATACGCAGTATTTT

V: TRBV4-3
J: TRBJ2-1
D: TRBD2
size: .
CDR3: CASSRGTGGRYNEQFF
DNA: TGCGCCAGCAGCCGTGGGACGGGAGGGAGGTACAATGAGCAGTTCTTC

V: TRBV27
J: TRBJ2-6
D: .
size: few
CDR3: CASSLRPLDYSFSGANVLTF
DNA: TGTGCCAGCAGCTTGCGCCCTTTGGACTATTCCTTCTCTGGGGCCAACGTCCTGACTTTC

V: TRBV7-8
J: TRBJ1-1
D: .
size: .
CDR3: CASSPSLAEAFF
DNA: TGTGCCAGCAGCCCCAGTTTGGCTGAAGCTTTCTTT

V: TRBV19
J: TRBJ2-7
D: TRBD1
size: .
CDR3: CASTIGTGGFYEQYF
DNA: TGTGCCAGTACCATCGGGACAGGGGGCTTCTACGAGCAGTACTTC

V: TRBV18
J: TRBJ2-7
D: .
size: .
CDR3: CASSPNSQSYEQYF
DNA: TGTGCCAGCTCACCTAACTCACAGAGCTACGAGCAGTACTTC

V: TRBV6-4
J: TRBJ2-7
D: TRBD2
size: .
CDR3: CASSEGGGAHEQYF
DNA: TGTGCCAGCAGTGAGGGCGGGGGGGCCCACGAGCAGTACTTC

V: TRBV6-6
J: TRBJ1-2
D: .
size: .
CDR3: CASSPREDGYTF
DNA: TGTGCCAGCAGTCCTCGAGAGGATGGCTACACCTTC

V: TRBV5-5
J: TRBJ1-1
D: .
size: .
CDR3: CASSKRGGNTEAFF
DNA: TGTGCCAGCAGCAAGAGGGGGGGGAACACTGAAGCTTTCTTT

V: TRBV5-1
J: TRBJ2-2
D: TRBD2
size: .
CDR3: CASSLVAGGNTGELFF
DNA: TGCGCCAGCAGCTTGGTAGCGGGAGGGAACACCGGGGAGCTGTTTTTT

V: TRBV7-2
J: TRBJ2-3
D: .
size: once
CDR3: CASSLETRDTQYF
DNA: TGTGCCAGCAGCTTGGAGACGAGGGATACGCAGTATTTT

V: TRBV4-1
J: TRBJ2-1
D: .
size: .
CDR3: CASSQFSSEQFF
DNA: TGCGCCAGCAGCCAGTTTTCGAGTGAGCAGTTCTTC

V: TRBV4-1
J: TRBJ1-6
D: .
size: .
CDR3: CASSQEPQGGSPLHF
DNA: TGCGCCAGCAGCCAAGAGCCACAGGGCGGGTCACCCCTCCACTTT

V: TRBV5-1
J: TRBJ2-3
D: TRBD2
size: .
CDR3: CASSLPSGASSTDTQYF
DNA: TGCGCCAGCAGCTTGCCTAGCGGGGCTTCTAGCACAGATACGCAGTATTTT

V: TRBV19
J: TRBJ2-7
D: .
size: .
CDR3: CASSVRGISYEQYF
DNA: TGTGCCAGTAGTGTTAGGGGGATTAGCTACGAGCAGTACTTC

V: TRBV11-3
J: TRBJ2-1
D: .
size: .
CDR3: CASSLDGGTNSYNEQFF
DNA: TGTGCCAGCAGCTTAGACGGCGGTACGAACTCCTACAATGAGCAGTTCTTC

V: TRBV7-9
J: TRBJ2-7
D: TRBD2
size: .
CDR3: CASSRPSGGSYEQYF
DNA: TGTGCCAGCAGCCGCCCTAGCGGGGGCTCCTACGAGCAGTACTTC

V: TRBV5-1
J: TRBJ2-2
D: TRBD1
size: once
CDR3: CASSLEGQFTGELFF
DNA: TGCGCCAGCAGCTTGGAGGGACAGTTCACCGGGGAGCTGTTTTTT

V: TRBV6-1
J: TRBJ1-6
D: .
size: .
CDR3: CASIGGSSYNSPLHF
DNA: TGTGCCAGCATTGGGGGCAGCTCCTATAATTCACCCCTCCACTTT

V: TRBV10-1
J: TRBJ1-4
D: TRBD1
size: .
CDR3: CASSRQGKNEKLFF
DNA: TGCGCCAGCAGCAGACAGGGGAAGAATGAAAAACTGTTTTTT

V: TRBV5-1
J: TRBJ1-2
D: .
size: once
CDR3: CASSLDRVGYTF
DNA: TGCGCCAGCAGCTTGGACAGGGTTGGCTACACCTTC

V: TRBV20-1
J: TRBJ1-1
D: .
size: .
CDR3: CSAPDSRKAFF
DNA: TGCAGTGCCCCGGACAGCCGAAAAGCTTTCTTT

V: TRBV10-2
J: TRBJ1-1
D: .
size: .
CDR3: CASRNAGKNTEAFF
DNA: TGCGCCAGCAGGAACGCCGGGAAAAACACTGAAGCTTTCTTT

V: TRBV5-4
J: TRBJ1-2
D: .
size: .
CDR3: CASSSGTQGTLYGYTF
DNA: TGTGCCAGCAGCTCGGGGACCCAGGGGACCTTATATGGCTACACCTTC

V: TRBV5-1
J: TRBJ2-3
D: TRBD2
size: .
CDR3: CASSYSGRARDTQYF
DNA: TGCGCCAGCAGCTATAGCGGGAGGGCGAGAGATACGCAGTATTTT

V: TRBV7-9
J: TRBJ2-3
D: .
size: .
CDR3: CASSLGLDYPTDTQYF
DNA: TGTGCCAGCAGCTTAGGACTGGATTACCCCACAGATACGCAGTATTTT

V: TRBV28
J: TRBJ2-5
D: TRBD2
size: .
CDR3: CASRDGGLGETQYF
DNA: TGTGCCAGCAGGGACGGGGGGTTGGGGGAGACCCAGTACTTC

V: TRBV7-8
J: TRBJ1-5
D: .
size: .
CDR3: CASSLATRYLQPQHF
DNA: TGTGCCAGCAGCTTAGCGACAAGGTATCTCCAGCCCCAGCATTTT

V: TRBV18
J: TRBJ1-4
D: .
size: .
CDR3: CASSPPGSGEKLFF
DNA: TGTGCCAGCTCACCACCTGGGAGTGGAGAAAAACTGTTTTTT

V: TRBV7-9
J: TRBJ2-7
D: TRBD2
size: .
CDR3: CASSYGLAGVLEQYF
DNA: TGTGCCAGCAGCTACGGACTAGCGGGAGTCCTCGAGCAGTACTTC

V: TRBV19
J: TRBJ1-5
D: TRBD1
size: .
CDR3: CASSPPGTGREPQHF
DNA: TGTGCCAGTAGTCCCCCTGGGACAGGGAGAGAGCCCCAGCATTTT

V: TRBV9
J: TRBJ1-3
D: TRBD1
size: .
CDR3: CASSPTGAGNTIYF
DNA: TGTGCCAGCAGCCCGACAGGGGCAGGGAACACCATATATTTT

V: TRBV7-9
J: TRBJ1-4
D: .
size: .
CDR3: CASSHEREKLFF
DNA: TGTGCCAGCAGCCATGAGCGGGAAAAACTGTTTTTT

V: TRBV30
J: TRBJ2-2
D: .
size: .
CDR3: CAWSSVTSNTGELFF
DNA: TGTGCCTGGAGCTCGGTTACTAGCAATACCGGGGAGCTGTTTTTT

V: TRBV19
J: TRBJ2-5
D: .
size: .
CDR3: CASRVQGKGETQYF
DNA: TGTGCCAGTAGGGTGCAGGGAAAGGGGGAGACCCAGTACTTC

V: TRBV2
J: TRBJ2-6
D: TRBD2
size: .
CDR3: CASPRLAGTSGANVLTF
DNA: TGTGCCAGCCCGCGACTAGCGGGAACCTCTGGGGCCAACGTCCTGACTTTC

V: TRBV5-1
J: TRBJ2-1
D: TRBD2
size: .
CDR3: CASSSGTSGTGEQFF
DNA: TGCGCCAGCAGCTCGGGGACTAGCGGGACTGGTGAGCAGTTCTTC

V: TRBV7-6
J: TRBJ2-1
D: .
size: few
CDR3: CASSLVEAGDNEQFF
DNA: TGTGCCAGCAGCTTAGTTGAAGCAGGGGACAATGAGCAGTTCTTC

V: TRBV7-9
J: TRBJ2-2
D: TRBD2
size: .
CDR3: CASASGNTGELFF
DNA: TGTGCCAGCGCTAGCGGCAACACCGGGGAGCTGTTTTTT

V: TRBV7-2
J: TRBJ2-1
D: .
size: .
CDR3: CASSAAGTSLNEQFF
DNA: TGTGCCAGCAGCGCAGCCGGAACTAGCTTAAATGAGCAGTTCTTC

V: TRBV9
J: TRBJ2-1
D: TRBD2
size: .
CDR3: CASSVGVSGTLNEQFF
DNA: TGTGCCAGCAGCGTAGGGGTTAGCGGGACGTTAAATGAGCAGTTCTTC

V: TRBV7-3
J: TRBJ2-1
D: .
size: once
CDR3: CASSDRDKPSSYNEQFF
DNA: TGTGCCAGCAGTGACCGGGACAAGCCTTCCTCTTACAATGAGCAGTTCTTC

V: TRBV30
J: TRBJ2-7
D: TRBD2
size: few
CDR3: CAWRLAGNSYEQYF
DNA: TGTGCCTGGAGGTTAGCGGGCAACTCCTACGAGCAGTACTTC

V: TRBV9
J: TRBJ1-2
D: .
size: few
CDR3: CASSVAQEYGYTF
DNA: TGTGCCAGCAGCGTAGCACAGGAGTATGGCTACACCTTC

V: TRBV7-2
J: TRBJ2-7
D: .
size: .
CDR3: CASSLGGDEQYF
DNA: TGTGCCAGCAGCTTAGGTGGAGACGAGCAGTACTTC

V: TRBV12-5
J: TRBJ2-3
D: .
size: .
CDR3: CASVSSDTQYF
DNA: TGTGCTAGTGTTTCATCAGATACGCAGTATTTT

V: TRBV7-8
J: TRBJ1-2
D: .
size: .
CDR3: CASSLALTDYGYTF
DNA: TGTGCCAGCAGCTTAGCGTTAACGGACTATGGCTACACCTTC